These 19 T cell receptor beta chains were sequenced from one sample in a study of T cell clones after liver transplantation. The assay was immunoSEQ multiplex PCR, and TCRdb's table has in-frame clones only and misses some. The sample carries 7,000 to 9,500 clones, 70% to 85% recorded once. The source was CD8+ T cells from blood, collected at the 22-month timepoint. The source of these receptors is a human patient who received a liver transplant. Some T cells may be graft donor cells.

This clone was seen a single time. The chain couples TRBV4-1 to TRBJ2-7; D ambiguous. Germline V gene lookup returns CDR1 MGHRA and CDR2 YSYEKL. Trimming took 6 bases from V and 5 from J, leaving 17 bases between them. The CDR3 contains 14 residues. CDR3 in amino acids: CASSSNYGPNEQYF. The CDR3 DNA sequence: TGCGCCAGCAGTTCAAATTACGGTCCGAACGAGCAGTACTTC.

J is TRBJ1-2 and V is TRBV7-9; D is uncertain. Trimming shortened V by 7 bases and J by 2 bases, and 11 bases separated the two germline ends. The CDR3 is 13 residues long. Germline values: CDR1 SEHNR, CDR2 FQNEAQ (reference sequence). The CDR3 is CASTMTTNYGYTF. As DNA, the CDR3 is TGTGCCAGCACCATGACAACCAACTATGGCTACACCTTC.

This sequence joins TRBV28 and TRBJ1-1; a possible D gene is TRBD1 (5 bases). The germline gives CDR1 MDHEN, CDR2 SYDVKM. The CDR3 is 15 residues long. Trimming removed 7 bases at V and 2 bases at J, with 17 bases between. The CDR3 bases are TGTGCCAGCATAGCCTCGACAGCTAGTAACACTGAAGCTTTCTTT. As protein: CASIASTASNTEAFF.

This clone occurred once. The chain recombines TRBV5-5 with TRBJ1-1; 7 nucleotides line up with TRBD1. Germline V gene sequence: CDR1 SGHKS, CDR2 YYEKEE (reference sequence). The CDR3 contains 13 residues. V lost 5 bases, J lost 4 bases, and 5 bases stayed unmatched. The CDR3 DNA sequence: TGTGCCAGCAGGTCAGGGGGTAGCACTGAAGCTTTCTTT. Amino acid sequence: CASRSGGSTEAFF.

The chain joins TRBV19 to TRBJ2-3; D uncertain. Looked up from germline, CDR1 is LNHDA and CDR2 is SQIVND (reference sequence). Trimming cost V 3 bases and J 2 bases, with 12 bases left between them. The CDR3 consists of 15 residues. The DNA of the CDR3 is TGTGCCAGTAGTATGGCTCCAGATTTCACAGATACGCAGTATTTT. It codes for CASSMAPDFTDTQYF. Full variable domain (outside the CDR3, taken from reference TRBV19 and TRBJ2-3): DGGITQSPKYLFRKEGQNVTLSCEQNLNHDAMYWYRQDPGQGLRLIYYSQIVNDFQKGDIAEGYSVSREKKESFPLTVTSAQKNPTAFYLCASSMAPDFTDTQYFGPGTRLTVL.

This clone was seen just once. The V gene is TRBV27, the J gene TRBJ2-7, with D possibly being TRBD1 (5 bases). V was clipped by 0 bases and J by 4 bases, with 16 bases between them. The CDR3 sequence is 16 residues long. CDR1 and CDR2 from the germline V gene are MNHEY and SMNVEV (reference sequence). The CDR3 nucleotides read TGTGCCAGCAGTTTATCGGCAGGGATACTTGCTTACGAGCAGTACTTC. This encodes CASSLSAGILAYEQYF.

This chain links TRBV9 with TRBJ2-3; D may be TRBD1 or TRBD2 (5 bases each). The CDR3 is 16 residues long. Trimming pared 3 bases from V and 0 bases from J, leaving 14 bases between. Germline CDR1 SGDLS, CDR2 YYNGEE. The CDR3 bases are TGTGCCAGCAGCGATCGAGGGGCGGGTAGCACAGATACGCAGTATTTT. This sequence encodes CASSDRGAGSTDTQYF.

This clone was counted between two and nine times. V gene TRBV5-4 combines with J gene TRBJ1-1; maybe TRBD1 (5 bases). The CDR3 runs to 15 residues. Germline CDR1 is SGHNT and CDR2 is YYREEE (reference sequence). V lost 1 base and J 0 bases, leaving 10 bases between the germline ends. CDR3 nucleotides: TGTGCCAGCAGCTTGATGGGGGAAATGAACACTGAAGCTTTCTTT. It yields the protein CASSLMGEMNTEAFF.

This clone was detected only once. This sequence joins TRBV7-9 and TRBJ2-7; D is perhaps TRBD1 (5 bases). The CDR3 is 14 amino acids. The germline V and J ends were trimmed by 2 bases and 4 bases, with 12 bases remaining between them. The germline gives CDR1 SEHNR, CDR2 FQNEAQ (reference sequence). Written as DNA, the CDR3 is TGTGCCAGCAGCTTACAGGGAACAGATTACGAGCAGTACTTC. This encodes CASSLQGTDYEQYF.

The gene calls are TRBV6-5 and TRBJ2-7, with D possibly being TRBD2 (5 bases). Between the trimmed V and J ends, which lost 6 bases and 5 bases, there was a span of 11 bases. From germline, CDR1 is MNHEY and CDR2 SVGAGI. This CDR3 spans 12 amino acids. As DNA, the CDR3 is TGTGCCAGCAGCCCGGGGAGCCACGAGCAGTACTTC. Translated, it gives CASSPGSHEQYF.

The chain uses TRBV7-8 and TRBJ2-2, with D possibly being TRBD1 or TRBD2 (6 bases each). Trimming removed 11 bases from V and 7 bases from J, with 14 bases in between. This CDR3 is 12 amino acids long. Germline CDR1 reads SGHVS; CDR2 reads FQNEAQ. The CDR3 reads CASDGGIGELFF. In DNA form, the CDR3 reads TGTGCCTCAGACGGGGGCATCGGGGAGCTGTTTTTT.

The chain combines TRBV27 with TRBJ2-7; D tentatively reads TRBD1 or TRBD2 (5 bases each). The CDR3 is 13 amino acids. The V end was cut by 7 bases, the J end by 3 bases, with 13 bases between. Germline loops: CDR1 MNHEY, CDR2 SMNVEV (reference sequence). CDR3 region: CASIKWGSYEQYF. DNA for the CDR3: TGTGCCAGCATAAAATGGGGGAGCTACGAGCAGTACTTC.

The V and J genes are TRBV2 and TRBJ2-3; D is unclear. Trimming took 4 bases from V and 6 from J, leaving 14 bases between them. Germline-derived CDR1 and CDR2 are SNHLY and FYNNEI. This CDR3 comprises 14 residues. In nucleotides, the CDR3 is TGTGCCAGCAGTGCGGGTCTGGCATGGGATACGCAGTATTTT. Protein: CASSAGLAWDTQYF.

There are a few counts of this clone. The CDR3: CASSEQGAFEQYF. The CDR3 DNA reads TGTGCCAGCAGTGAACAGGGGGCTTTCGAGCAGTACTTC. The chain couples TRBV28 to TRBJ2-7, with 9 nucleotides matching TRBD1. The V gene end was trimmed by 5 bases and the J gene end by 6 bases; junction bases not matched to a gene: 5. Germline V CDR1 and CDR2: MDHEN, SYDVKM. The CDR3 is 13 residues long. The entire variable domain, with the rest obtained from reference TRBV28 and TRBJ2-7, is as follows: DVKVTQSSRYLVKRTGEKVFLECVQDMDHENMFWYRQDPGLGLRLIYFSYDVKMKEKGDIPEGYSVSREKKERFSLILESASTNQTSMYLCASSEQGAFEQYFGPGTRLTVT.

The chain is built from TRBV6-5 and TRBJ1-5; TRBD1 is a possible D gene (6 bases). The V gene's germline CDR1 is MNHEY and CDR2 SVGAGI. Trimming left V 4 bases short and J 3 bases short, with 10 bases between. The CDR3 spans 14 residues. CDR3 DNA sequence: TGTGCCAGCAGTTTCCGGGGGCACAATCAGCCCCAGCATTTT. Its translation is CASSFRGHNQPQHF.

Here the CDR3 reads CASSRLGVEELFF. CDR3 coding DNA: TGTGCCAGCAGCCGCCTAGGGGTCGAGGAGCTGTTTTTT. The gene calls are TRBV9 and TRBJ2-2; TRBD1 is a possible D gene (5 bases). The CDR3 has 13 residues. The V and J ends lost 4 bases and 10 bases respectively, with 14 bases between them. The germline gives CDR1 SGDLS, CDR2 YYNGEE.

The chain couples TRBV7-9 to TRBJ1-2; no clear D. The ends were cut back, 4 bases at V and 6 bases at J, with 12 bases in the middle. The CDR3 runs 13 residues. The V gene's germline CDR1 is SEHNR and CDR2 FQNEAQ (reference sequence). The CDR3 DNA is TGTGCCAGCAGCTCCGGAGCCGGGAATGGCTACACCTTC. Translating it yields CASSSGAGNGYTF. Variable domain in full (rest from reference TRBV7-9 and TRBJ1-2): DTGVSQNPRHKITKRGQNVTFRCDPISEHNRLYWYRQTLGQGPEFLTYFQNEAQLEKSRLLSDRFSAERPKGSFSTLEIQRTEQGDSAMYLCASSSGAGNGYTFGSGTRLTVV.

The chain links TRBV6-1 to TRBJ2-7, with 10 bases fitting TRBD2. J gave up 7 bases and V 7 bases, and 7 bases lay outside the gene matches. The CDR3 is 13 residues long. CDR1 and CDR2 (germline): MNHNS, SASEGT. The CDR3 coding sequence is TGTGCCAGCAACCTTAGCGGGGGGAGGGAGCAGTACTTC. Amino acid sequence: CASNLSGGREQYF.

The count of this clone is one. The chain recombines TRBV5-5 with TRBJ1-1; the D gene is possibly TRBD1 (5 bases). In germline, CDR1 is SGHKS, CDR2 YYEKEE (reference sequence). V dropped 5 bases and J dropped 2 bases, with 10 bases sitting between them. The CDR3 sequence is 13 residues long. Here the CDR3 reads CASRTRGNTEAFF. The CDR3 coding sequence is TGTGCCAGCAGAACAAGGGGTAACACTGAAGCTTTCTTT.